The T cell receptor beta chain under discussion was sequenced for a study of CD8+CD57+ T cells in acquired aplastic anemia. Background on the study: Roughly 3.2 ug was the average amount of DNA from sorted CD4+ and CD8+ cells.

In the case of this clonotype: Its antigen is unknown.

It was genomic DNA that served as the template for profiling TCR beta VDJ and CDR3. TCRdb called the reads again in MiXCR, with one record for every CDR3 protein. The sample holds about 190,000 distinct CDR3 sequences, 48% seen once. The CDR3 has 13 amino acids. V was clipped by 3 bases and J by 8 bases, with 16 bases between them. Germline V lookup: CDR1 DFQATT, CDR2 SNEGSKA (reference sequence). Only patients with CD8+CD57+ cell expansion on flow cytometry were chosen for sequencing. Each patient gave a blood sample that was collected before any therapy had been received. General study results and limits: The study identified around 28 CD8+ CDR3 sequences shared by patients and controls. Patient and control CD8+ Simpson's diversity was not significantly different.

V usage is TRBV20-1 and J usage is TRBJ1-2; D remains ambiguous. This receptor was identified in a human donor with aplastic anemia. The sample comprised sorted CD4+, CD8+, or CD8+CD57+ T cells (not recorded which) from PBMCs. CDR3 residues: CSARQVLQQGYTF. The DNA of the CDR3 is TGCAGTGCTAGGCAGGTCCTCCAGCAGGGCTACACCTTC.